One TCR beta chain is described in this entry. The data belong to a study of cytomegalovirus exposure and HLA in healthy donors. Data came from immunoSEQ multiplex PCR; TCRdb stores just in-frame clones and leaves some out. This table has some 240,000 clones, around nine tenths appearing once. The sequence derives from a woman aged 18-35 years in good health and CMV-seropositive. The source material was PBMCs.

The CDR3 spells CASSYTGTSSNTGELFF. In DNA, the CDR3 is TGCGCCAGCAGCTACACCGGGACTAGCTCGAACACCGGGGAGCTGTTTTTT. The chain has TRBV5-1 and TRBJ2-2, with 9 bases identical to TRBD2. This CDR3 is 17 amino acids long. Trimming cost V 3 bases and J 0 bases; bases outside gene matches: 6. Germline V gene sequence: CDR1 SGHRS, CDR2 YFSETQ.